Below, 17 T cell receptor beta chains from the same sample are listed, as sequenced in a study of monozygotic twins with inflammatory bowel disease. From the 5' RACE reads, TCRdb lists one entry per CDR3 protein and no DNA. The sample holds 350,000 to 550,000 distinct CDR3 sequences. Sequencing was done on a sample of blood. Receptors originate from a human donor with ulcerative colitis or Crohn's disease, or a healthy co-twin of an affected twin (not recorded which).

V usage is TRBV12-3 or TRBV12-4 and J usage is TRBJ1-1; TCRdb's D call of TRBD1 is untestable without DNA. The length of the CDR3 is 13 residues. The CDR3 loop reads CASTPGVNTEAFF.

V and J are TRBV5-6 and TRBJ2-5; TCRdb's assignment of TRBD1 cannot be checked, as there is no DNA. The CDR3 consists of 15 residues. Germline values: CDR1 SGHDT, CDR2 YYEEEE. CDR3 region: CASTSRDTVVETQYF.

This chain uses TRBV28 with TRBJ2-7; TCRdb names TRBD1, which stays unverified in the absence of DNA. The germline V gene encodes CDR1 MDHEN and CDR2 SYDVKM. The CDR3 sequence is 15 residues long. CDR3: CASRPPGQEGLEQYF.

This chain links TRBV20-1 with TRBJ1-2. Germline lookup yields CDR1 DFQATT and CDR2 SNEGSKA (reference sequence). This CDR3 spans 12 amino acids. CDR3: CSAREGGDGYTF.

V gene TRBV29-1 combines with J gene TRBJ2-3; the D call of TRBD1 rests on TCRdb alone, since no DNA is present to check it. The CDR3 loop spans 15 amino acids. Germline V gene lookup returns CDR1 SQVTM and CDR2 ANQGSEA. The CDR3 loop is CSVKGGAGNTDTQYF.

The CDR3: CASSQANRGVFQETQYF. The genes are TRBV23-1 and TRBJ2-5; TCRdb's D gene call, TRBD1, goes unchecked for lack of DNA. TRBV23-1 is reported as an ORF; its role is uncertain. The CDR3 loop spans 17 amino acids.

The chain links TRBV7-9 to TRBJ1-2. The CDR3 has 15 residues. CDR1 and CDR2 (germline): SEHNR, FQNEAQ (reference sequence). CDR3 amino acids: CASSLAETVNYGYTF.

This chain links TRBV2 with TRBJ1-2; TCRdb's D gene call, TRBD1, goes unchecked for lack of DNA. The CDR3 contains 15 residues. The V gene's germline CDR1 is SNHLY and CDR2 FYNNEI. CDR3 amino acids: CASSEDRGLSNGYTF.

The genes are TRBV7-8 and TRBJ2-2; with no DNA, the TCRdb D assignment of TRBD1 cannot be verified. CDR3 length: 16 amino acids. The V gene's germline CDR1 is SGHVS and CDR2 FQNEAQ. Here the CDR3 reads CASSGRMAGGTGELFF.

The chain links TRBV3-1 to TRBJ1-1; absent DNA, TCRdb's TRBD1 call cannot be checked. The CDR3 loop spans 14 amino acids. CDR1 is LGHDT, CDR2 YNNKEL, per germline (reference sequence). CDR3 protein: CASRFQGLNTEAFF.

V gene TRBV29-1 combines with J gene TRBJ1-5; TCRdb proposes TRBD1, but this gene call is untestable without DNA. The germline V gene encodes CDR1 SQVTM and CDR2 ANQGSEA. This CDR3 region has 14 residues. The chain's CDR3 is CSVGADSSNQPQHF.

The chain recombines TRBV7-8 with TRBJ1-1; TCRdb's D gene call, TRBD1, goes unchecked for lack of DNA. Germline V lookup: CDR1 SGHVS, CDR2 FQNEAQ. This CDR3 has 12 residues. This chain's CDR3 is CASSPPTPEAFF.

The chain uses TRBV20-1 and TRBJ2-1; TCRdb's D gene call, TRBD2, goes unchecked for lack of DNA. There are 15 residues in the CDR3. Germline lookup yields CDR1 DFQATT and CDR2 SNEGSKA (reference sequence). This CDR3 is CSASEHGTSGDEQFF.

The CDR3 sequence is CASSYSGSGAWETQYF. The genes are TRBV6-5 and TRBJ2-5; the TCRdb call, TRBD1, lacks DNA for checking. The germline gives CDR1 MNHEY, CDR2 SVGAGI. This CDR3 has 16 residues.

The chain uses TRBV12-3 or TRBV12-4 and TRBJ2-2. The CDR3 is made up of 12 amino acids. The CDR3 region is CASRRSTGELFF.

The chain uses TRBV5-4 and TRBJ1-2; with no DNA, the TCRdb D assignment of TRBD1 cannot be verified. CDR1 is SGHNT and CDR2 is YYREEE in the germline V gene (reference sequence). This CDR3 has 15 residues. The CDR3 is CASSLSGKTSYGYTF. The whole variable domain, filled in from reference TRBV5-4 and TRBJ1-2, reads ETGVTQSPTHLIKTRGQQVTLRCSSQSGHNTVSWYQQALGQGPQFIFQYYREEENGRGNFPPRFSGLQFPNYSSELNVNALELDDSALYLCASSLSGKTSYGYTFGSGTRLTVV.

This sequence joins TRBV7-7 and TRBJ2-1. CDR3 size: 13 residues. The V gene's germline CDR1 is SSHAT and CDR2 FNYEAQ (reference sequence). This chain's CDR3 is CASSPATSGEQFF.